This T cell receptor (beta chain) was obtained from a study of quantifying T cell responses using KT2 cells. Turning to the study itself: Reverse transcription used primers in the TCR alpha and beta constant regions. General study results and limits: Even the lowest spike-in, about one KT2 cell per 100,000 PBMC, yielded detectable KT2 sequences. KT2 sequence counts showed saturation when very many KT2 cells were spiked in. Input KT2 cell number predicted KT2 alpha and beta sequence counts linearly over several orders of magnitude.

A single-stranded UMI oligo with SP2 sequence was ligated to cDNA 3' ends. An equimolar mix of RC1.1 and RC1.2 primed the beta chain across TRBC1 and TRBC2. TCRdb re-derived calls from the UMI-ligation and nested PCR reads in MiXCR, one entry per CDR3 protein. The sample has about 30,000 distinct CDR3 sequences, more than 7% seen once. The CDR3 totals 14 residues. Between the trimmed V and J ends, which lost 6 bases and 0 bases, there was a span of 11 bases. Germline CDR1 SGHRS, CDR2 YFSETQ. KT2 cells were mixed with fixed PBMC numbers at varying ratios. This clonotype was picked up a small number of times. Its antigen is as yet unknown.

The receptor was derived from a human donor. This chain joins TRBV5-1 and TRBJ2-3, with D possibly matching TRBD1 (5 bases). Sequenced sample: PBMCs spiked with cells of the T cell clone KT2. CDR3 bases: TGCGCCAGCACACCTAGGGGAAGCACAGATACGCAGTATTTT. Its translation is CASTPRGSTDTQYF.